These 4 T cell receptor beta chains were sequenced from one sample in a study of T cell responses to AZD1222 COVID-19 vaccine. The method was immunoSEQ multiplex PCR; TCRdb's version includes in-frame clones alone and lacks a portion of them. The table has about 180,000 clones, 85% to 95% seen once; the top ten hold roughly 1.7%. The material sequenced was peripheral blood, taken 28 days after the second AZD1222 dose. These receptor sequences come from an adult who received the AZD1222 COVID-19 vaccine.

The chain couples TRBV7-3 to TRBJ1-4; D call uncertain. CDR1 SGHTA and CDR2 FQGTGA come from the germline V gene. Trimming stripped 5 bases from V and 11 bases from J, with 15 bases between. The CDR3 extends over 13 amino acids. CDR3 loop: CASSQTAGGKLFF. CDR3 nucleotides: TGTGCCAGCAGCCAGACGGCAGGAGGGAAACTGTTTTTT.

This clone was seen just once. V is TRBV27 and J is TRBJ1-2; the D gene is possibly TRBD1 (5 bases). V lost 4 bases and J lost 7, with 16 bases in between. This CDR3 comprises 14 residues. Germline-derived CDR1 and CDR2 are MNHEY and SMNVEV (reference sequence). The CDR3 loop is CASSSPALGVGYTF. DNA of the CDR3: TGTGCCAGCAGTTCCCCGGCCCTAGGGGTTGGCTACACCTTC.

The V and J genes are TRBV10-1 and TRBJ2-7; a weak D match, TRBD2 (5 bases). The CDR3 length is 15 residues. The germline gives CDR1 WNHNN, CDR2 SYGVQD (reference sequence). V shed 2 bases and J shed 0 bases, with 11 bases lying between them. CDR3 DNA: TGCGCCAGCAGTGAGCTAGGACTCAACTCCTACGAGCAGTACTTC. It is translated as CASSELGLNSYEQYF.

The V and J genes are TRBV12-5 and TRBJ2-3; unclear D gene. Germline V gene sequence: CDR1 LGHNT, CDR2 FRNRAP. V was cut by 2 bases and J by 7 bases, with 1 base left in between. This CDR3 contains 10 residues. In DNA, the CDR3 is TGTGCTAGTGGTTTGCATACGCAGTATTTT. Amino acids: CASGLHTQYF.